These 14 T cell receptor beta chains came from one sample sequenced in a study of HIV-infected patients and healthy controls. Reverse transcription used around 540 ng RNA and constant-region primers for alpha and beta. Each of the alpha and beta chains got its own library through chain-specific third strand synthesis with indices. TCRdb fed the 5' RACE reads into MiXCR, producing one record per CDR3 protein. Of some 9,800 distinct CDR3 sequences in the sample, less than 10% were seen once. The repertoire came from unfractionated whole blood and reflected all unsorted peripheral T cells. Sequencing input: blood. Source of these receptors: an adult in good health.

The table lists this clonotype with many counts. V is TRBV5-4 and J is TRBJ1-1; 7 nucleotides line up with TRBD1. Trimming cost V 4 bases and J 11 bases; bases outside gene matches: 14. Germline CDR1 reads SGHNT; CDR2 reads YYREEE (reference sequence). The length of the CDR3 is 14 residues. This chain's CDR3 is CASSLERRGQGAFF. DNA for the CDR3: TGTGCCAGCAGCCTGGAACGTAGGGGGCAGGGCGCTTTCTTT. Looking up the rest from reference TRBV5-4 and TRBJ1-1 gives the full variable domain: ETGVTQSPTHLIKTRGQQVTLRCSSQSGHNTVSWYQQALGQGPQFIFQYYREEENGRGNFPPRFSGLQFPNYSSELNVNALELDDSALYLCASSLERRGQGAFFGQGTRLTVV.

Relative to its sample, this clonotype is medium-sized. The chain uses TRBV29-1 and TRBJ1-1, with unresolved D. This CDR3 is 13 amino acids long. Trimming stripped 4 bases from V and 0 bases from J, with 9 bases between. The germline V gene has CDR1 SQVTM and CDR2 ANQGSEA. The DNA of the CDR3 is TGCAGCGTTGTTCCAGTTCTGAACACTGAAGCTTTCTTT. This codes for CSVVPVLNTEAFF.

V gene TRBV12-3 or TRBV12-4 combines with J gene TRBJ2-4; D is perhaps TRBD2 (6 bases). V dropped 2 bases and J dropped 3 bases, with 11 bases sitting between them. This CDR3 is 15 amino acids long. CDR3 sequence: CASSLTGGSKNIQYF. The CDR3, as DNA: TGTGCCAGCAGTTTAACCGGGGGAAGCAAAAACATTCAGTACTTC.

This clonotype has only a few counts. The chain joins TRBV6-1 to TRBJ1-2, with 7 bases lining up with TRBD1. There are 13 residues in the CDR3. The V gene end was trimmed by 11 bases and the J gene end by 10 bases; junction bases not matched to a gene: 16. CDR1 and CDR2 (germline): MNHNS, SASEGT. DNA of the CDR3: TGTGCCTACAGTGCCCCGGACAGGCCGAACTACACCTTC. Protein: CAYSAPDRPNYTF.

This clonotype was found many times. The chain joins TRBV5-6 to TRBJ1-1, with 8 bases matching TRBD1. This CDR3 region has 15 residues. Germline-derived CDR1 and CDR2 are SGHDT and YYEEEE. Trimming at V came to 4 bases and at J to 3 bases, leaving 8 bases not matched to a gene. The CDR3 DNA sequence: TGTGCCAGCAGCGGTACGGACAGGGCGGACACTGAAGCTTTCTTT. This translates into CASSGTDRADTEAFF.

This clonotype was recorded at least ten times. J is TRBJ1-5 and V is TRBV6-6; 10 nucleotides line up with TRBD1. CDR1 and CDR2 (germline): MNHNY, SVGAGI (reference sequence). The CDR3 sequence is 16 residues long. Trimming at V came to 7 bases and at J to 0 bases, leaving 6 bases not matched to a gene. Written as DNA, the CDR3 is TGTGCCAGCACCGGGGACAGGGGAAATAGCAATCAGCCCCAGCATTTT. Its protein is CASTGDRGNSNQPQHF.

This clonotype was observed many times. The rearrangement uses TRBV20-1 and TRBJ2-7, with TRBD1 matching over 7 bases. Germline values: CDR1 DFQATT, CDR2 SNEGSKA (reference sequence). Trimming removed 2 bases from V and 2 bases from J; junction bases left unmatched: 6. This CDR3 contains 14 residues. The CDR3 here is CSARFRTGTYEQYF. CDR3 DNA: TGCAGTGCTAGATTCCGGACAGGCACCTACGAGCAGTACTTC.

Comments on this clonotype: Being one base from a much bigger clone, this may be a read error. The chain joins TRBV19 to TRBJ2-2; D may be TRBD1 or TRBD2 (5 bases each). The CDR3 has 16 residues. Germline-derived CDR1 and CDR2 are LNHDA and SQIVND (reference sequence). The CDR3 DNA is TGTGCCAGTGGGGGTTGGGATAGGACGAAAACCGGGGAGCTGTTTTTT. Translating gives CASGGWDRTKTGELFF.

The sample holds a few counts of this clonotype. DNA for the CDR3: TGTGCCAGCAGTTTAGAGGGGGCGAGGGGCTACACCTTC. Its translation is CASSLEGARGYTF. The V gene is TRBV12-3 or TRBV12-4, the J gene TRBJ1-2, with TRBD1 matching 7 bases. CDR3 length: 13 residues. V trimming: 1 base; J trimming: 8 bases; junction bases outside the gene matches: 4.

This clonotype showed up just a few times. The chain links TRBV27 to TRBJ1-1; TRBD1 matches 8 bases. This CDR3 contains 14 residues. V dropped 4 bases and J dropped 2; count of bases not matched to a gene: 3. The germline gives CDR1 MNHEY, CDR2 SMNVEV (reference sequence). The CDR3 coding sequence is TGTGCCAGCAGTTCCAGGGGGCTTAACACTGAAGCTTTCTTT. It specifies CASSSRGLNTEAFF.

This clonotype was seen many times. The chain combines TRBV6-1 with TRBJ2-1; TRBD2 aligns across 12 bases. The CDR3 spans 16 residues. The V gene end was trimmed by 3 bases and the J gene end by 9 bases; junction bases not matched to a gene: 9. From germline, CDR1 is MNHNS and CDR2 SASEGT. The CDR3 here is CASSDTLAGGPREQFF. For the CDR3, the DNA is TGTGCCAGCAGTGATACCCTAGCGGGGGGGCCGCGTGAGCAGTTCTTC.

The chain is built from TRBV12-3 or TRBV12-4 and TRBJ1-5; D is possibly TRBD1 (6 bases). CDR3 length: 16 residues. V lost 5 bases, J lost 11 bases, and 25 bases lay in between. The DNA for the CDR3 is TGTGCCAGCAGTACCTACCACAGGGTTGAGGGTGTGGCCCAGCATTTT. This translates into CASSTYHRVEGVAQHF.

This clonotype ranks as medium-sized. The genes are TRBV6-5 and TRBJ2-1; 8 bases line up with TRBD2. Germline-derived CDR1 and CDR2 are MNHEY and SVGAGI. V dropped 4 bases and J dropped 7; count of bases not matched to a gene: 6. CDR3 length equals 14 residues. As DNA, the CDR3 is TGTGCCAGCAGTTTCGGGGGGGCCGGGAATGAGCAGTTCTTC. Encoded protein: CASSFGGAGNEQFF.

This clonotype was observed at least ten times. This chain links TRBV6-2 or TRBV6-3 with TRBJ2-6; D is ambiguous. Germline V CDR1 and CDR2: MNHEY, SVGEGT. The ends were cut back, 7 bases at V and 4 bases at J, with 8 bases in the middle. CDR3 length equals 13 residues. CDR3 sequence: CASTLWGANVLTF. CDR3 coding DNA: TGTGCCAGCACCCTTTGGGGGGCCAACGTCCTGACTTTC.